This TCR beta chain was recovered during a study of T cell responses to AZD1222 COVID-19 vaccine. General study results and limits: Most donors were white British, females outnumbered males, and clonal diversity was possibly underestimated.

The CDR3 has 13 residues. The V and J ends lost 1 base and 13 bases, in that order; junction bases with no gene match: 4. CDR1 is LGHDT and CDR2 is YNNKEL in the germline V gene (reference sequence). Concerning this clone: Its antigen remains unknown.

The data were produced by immunoSEQ multiplex PCR, yet TCRdb's version contains in-frame clones alone and is incomplete. The sample records more than 150,000 clones, less than 90% being singletons. The clonotype was recovered from an adult who had recovered from COVID-19. V gene TRBV3-1 (or the pseudogene TRBV3-2) combines with J gene TRBJ2-1; 10 bases agree with TRBD2. The source material was peripheral blood, sampled after recovery from COVID-19. In nucleotides, the CDR3 is TGTGCCAGCAGCCAAGTAGCGGGGGGTCCCCAGTTCTTC. It yields the protein CASSQVAGGPQFF.